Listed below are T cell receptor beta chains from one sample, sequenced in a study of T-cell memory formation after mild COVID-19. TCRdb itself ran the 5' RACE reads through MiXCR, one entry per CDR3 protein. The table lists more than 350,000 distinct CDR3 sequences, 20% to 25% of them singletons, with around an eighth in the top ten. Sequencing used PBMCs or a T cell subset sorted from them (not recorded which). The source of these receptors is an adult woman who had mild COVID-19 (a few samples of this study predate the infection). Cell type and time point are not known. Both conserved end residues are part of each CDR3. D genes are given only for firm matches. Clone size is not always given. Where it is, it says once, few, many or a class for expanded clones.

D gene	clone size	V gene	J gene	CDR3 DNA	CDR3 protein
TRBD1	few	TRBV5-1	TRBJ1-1	TGCGCCAGCAGCTCGACAGGGATGAACACTGAAGCTTTCTTT	CASSSTGMNTEAFF
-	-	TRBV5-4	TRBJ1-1	TGTGCCAGCAGCCGCGGAAGGGGGTTAGGGGTGAACACTGAAGCTTTCTTT	CASSRGRGLGVNTEAFF
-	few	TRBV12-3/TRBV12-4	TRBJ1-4	TGTGCCAGCAGTTCCCCATGGACAGAGTTTAATGAAAAACTGTTTTTT	CASSSPWTEFNEKLFF
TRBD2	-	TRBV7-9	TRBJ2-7	TGTGCCAGCAGCTTAGTAGCCTGGGAGGGACCCAGGGACGAGCAGTACTTC	CASSLVAWEGPRDEQYF
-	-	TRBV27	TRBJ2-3	TGTGCCAGCAGTTTATTGGGGAGGGGGAAAGGCACAGATACGCAGTATTTT	CASSLLGRGKGTDTQYF
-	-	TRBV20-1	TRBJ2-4	TGCAGTGCTAGAGGACAGGAAAACATTCAGTACTTC	CSARGQENIQYF
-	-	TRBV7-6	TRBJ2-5	TGTGCCAGCAGCTTAGCCCCTGGACGCGACGATGGGGAGACCCAGTACTTC	CASSLAPGRDDGETQYF
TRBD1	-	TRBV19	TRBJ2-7	TGTGCCAGTGGACAGGGTGTTTCATACGAGCAGTACTTC	CASGQGVSYEQYF
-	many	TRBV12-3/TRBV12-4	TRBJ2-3	TGTGCCAGCAGCTTTGGAGGGGGGGCAGATACGCAGTATTTT	CASSFGGGADTQYF
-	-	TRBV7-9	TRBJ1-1	TGTGCCAGCAGCCGTTTGCCCATGAACACTGAAGCTTTCTTT	CASSRLPMNTEAFF
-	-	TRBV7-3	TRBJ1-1	TGTGCCAGCAGCTTATACGCTCATACAATCAGGGGCGAGAACACTGAAGCTTTCTTT	CASSLYAHTIRGENTEAFF
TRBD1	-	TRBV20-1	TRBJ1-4	TGCAGTGCCCCGACAGGGGCCGAAAAACTGTTTTTT	CSAPTGAEKLFF
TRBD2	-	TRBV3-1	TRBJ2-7	TGTGCCAGCAGCCACACAGCGGGAGGGCCGTCGGACGGTGAGCAGTACTTC	CASSHTAGGPSDGEQYF
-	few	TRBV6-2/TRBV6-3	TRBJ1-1	TGTGCCAGCAGCTCCCTCACCCCTGAAGCTTTCTTT	CASSSLTPEAFF
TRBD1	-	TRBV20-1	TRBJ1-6	TGCAGTGCTAGAGTTACGGGACAGGGTAATTCACCCCTCCACTTT	CSARVTGQGNSPLHF
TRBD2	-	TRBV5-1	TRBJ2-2	TGCGCCAGCAGCTTCGAGGCTGGGGGGGCCGGGGAGCTGTTTTTT	CASSFEAGGAGELFF
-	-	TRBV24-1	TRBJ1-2	TGTGCCACCAGTGATGCAGGGGTGGGCTACACCTTC	CATSDAGVGYTF
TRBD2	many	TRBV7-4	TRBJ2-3	TGTGCCAGCAGCTTTGGACTAGCGGGGGCCCCGACAGATACGCAGTATTTT	CASSFGLAGAPTDTQYF
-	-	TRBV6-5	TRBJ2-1	TGTGCCAGCAGTTCGTCGGGTGAGCAGTTCTTC	CASSSSGEQFF
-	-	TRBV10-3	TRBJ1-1	TGTGCCATCAGTCCCAAAGACCCCACCACTGAAGCTTTCTTT	CAISPKDPTTEAFF
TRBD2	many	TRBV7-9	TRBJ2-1	TGTGCCAGCAGAGCACAGACTAGCGGGGGCTCCGCTAACAATGAGCAGTTCTTC	CASRAQTSGGSANNEQFF
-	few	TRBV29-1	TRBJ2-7	TGCAGCGTTTTTATGACCTACTCCTACGAGCAGTACTTC	CSVFMTYSYEQYF
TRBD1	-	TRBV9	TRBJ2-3	TGTGCCAGCAGCGTAAGGGGGACAGGGGTCACAGATACGCAGTATTTT	CASSVRGTGVTDTQYF
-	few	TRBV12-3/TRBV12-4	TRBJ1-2	TGTGCCAGCAGTCTCCCTCTGGGCTACACCTTC	CASSLPLGYTF
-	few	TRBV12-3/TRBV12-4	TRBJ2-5	TGTGCCAGTTCCCCCCCGTGGCCTTCTCAAGAGACCCAGTACTTC	CASSPPWPSQETQYF
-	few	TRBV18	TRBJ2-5	TGTGCCAGCTCACCACCCGATATTACAGCCCGGAGGACGTACTTC	CASSPPDITARRTYF
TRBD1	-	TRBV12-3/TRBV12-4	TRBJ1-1	TGTGCCAGCAGCACGGCAGGGGGGGGGAACACTGAAGCTTTCTTT	CASSTAGGGNTEAFF
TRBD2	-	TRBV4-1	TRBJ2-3	TGCGCCAGCAGCCTCGGGGAGGGGACCACAGATACGCAGTATTTT	CASSLGEGTTDTQYF
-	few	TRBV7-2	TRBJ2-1	TGTGCCAGCAGCATTCAACGGATCCTCTCCTACAATGAGCAGTTCTTC	CASSIQRILSYNEQFF
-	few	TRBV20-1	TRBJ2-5	TGCAGTGCTAGAGGGCAGGGGTACCAAGAGACCCAGTACTTC	CSARGQGYQETQYF
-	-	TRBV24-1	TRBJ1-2	TGTGCCACCAGTGGTCGGGACTATGGCTACACCTTC	CATSGRDYGYTF
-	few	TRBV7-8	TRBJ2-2	TGTGCCAGCTCGAGGACAGCCGGGGAGCTGTTTTTT	CASSRTAGELFF
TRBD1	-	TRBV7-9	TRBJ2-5	TGTGCCAGCAGCTCCCGGACAGGGGGCTTCCAAGAGACCCAGTACTTC	CASSSRTGGFQETQYF
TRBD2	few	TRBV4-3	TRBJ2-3	TGCGCCAGCAGCCGGAATAGCGGGGCCACAGATACGCAGTATTTT	CASSRNSGATDTQYF
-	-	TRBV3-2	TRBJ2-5	TGTGCCAGCAGCCGCAAGAGGACTAGCGGGAACCGAGAGACCCAGTACTTC	CASSRKRTSGNRETQYF
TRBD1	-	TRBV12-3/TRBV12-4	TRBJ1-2	TGTGCCAGCAGACCAGGGACAGGGGGAGGCGCGGACTATGGCTACACCTTC	CASRPGTGGGADYGYTF
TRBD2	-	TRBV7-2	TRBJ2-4	TGTGCCAGCAGCTTAGCCAGTACGGCGGGGGGTCCGGCGTACTTC	CASSLASTAGGPAYF
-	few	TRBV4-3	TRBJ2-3	TGCGCCAGCAGCCAAGAAGGTAGCGCACGCACAGATACGCAGTATTTT	CASSQEGSARTDTQYF
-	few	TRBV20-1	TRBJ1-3	TGCAGTGCTAGAGCTACGGATAGAAACACCATATATTTT	CSARATDRNTIYF
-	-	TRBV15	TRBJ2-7	TGTGCCACCAGTCTGGGCACGTCGTACGAGCAGTACTTC	CATSLGTSYEQYF
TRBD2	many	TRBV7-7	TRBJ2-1	TGTGCTAGCAGCTTAGCGGGAGGACTCAATGAGCAGTTCTTC	CASSLAGGLNEQFF
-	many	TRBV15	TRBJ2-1	TGTGCCACCAGCAGAGATCTTCAGGAGCGGGAGCAGTTCTTC	CATSRDLQEREQFF
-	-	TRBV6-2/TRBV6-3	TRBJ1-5	TGTGCCAGCAGTATCCGACAGGTCAATCAGCCCCAGCATTTT	CASSIRQVNQPQHF
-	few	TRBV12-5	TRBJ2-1	TGTGCTAGTGGTTTGGGGGATAACAATGAGCAGTTCTTC	CASGLGDNNEQFF
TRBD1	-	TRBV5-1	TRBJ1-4	TGCGCCAGCAGCTGGAGACGGACAGGGGCAAATGAAAAACTGTTTTTT	CASSWRRTGANEKLFF
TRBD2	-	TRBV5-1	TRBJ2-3	TGCGCCAGCAACCGACTAGCGGGAGGAGGAGACACAGATACGCAGTATTTT	CASNRLAGGGDTDTQYF
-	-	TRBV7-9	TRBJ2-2	TGTGCCAGCAGCACCTTACGCTCAACTCGTCCCGGGGAGCTGTTTTTT	CASSTLRSTRPGELFF
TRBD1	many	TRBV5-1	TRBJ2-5	TGCGCCAGTAGGGGAGCCCCGGGACAGGGTGAAGAGACCCAGTACTTC	CASRGAPGQGEETQYF
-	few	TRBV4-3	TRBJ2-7	TGCGCCAGCAGCCAAGTATACCCTAGCTCCTACGAGCAGTACTTC	CASSQVYPSSYEQYF